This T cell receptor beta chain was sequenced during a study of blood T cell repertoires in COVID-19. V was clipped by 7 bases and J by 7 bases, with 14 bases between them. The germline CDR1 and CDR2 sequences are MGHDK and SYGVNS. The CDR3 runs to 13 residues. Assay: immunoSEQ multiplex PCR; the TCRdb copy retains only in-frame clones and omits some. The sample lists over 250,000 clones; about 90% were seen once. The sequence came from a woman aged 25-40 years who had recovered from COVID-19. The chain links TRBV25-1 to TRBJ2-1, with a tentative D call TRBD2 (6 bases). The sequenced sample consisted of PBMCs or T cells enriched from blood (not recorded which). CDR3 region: CASIPLGGNEQFF. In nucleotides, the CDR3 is TGTGCCAGCATTCCCCTCGGGGGAAATGAGCAGTTCTTC.